The present TCR beta chain was sequenced within a study of T-cell reconstitution after alpha-beta-depleted transplantation in children (dated by TCRdb to the mid-2010s). For context, the study as a whole: T-cell immune reconstitution after TCRalphabeta/CD19-depleted allogeneic hematopoietic cell transplantation in children was quantitatively tracked in the study by means of TCR repertoire profiling. Overall study outcomes, separate from this receptor: Over the following months the frequencies of hyperexpanded clones went down, and after one year T-cell counts and TCRbeta diversity were mostly credited to newly produced T cells. In some patients, the high TCRbeta diversity seen at day 60 was put down to recipient T cells and intrathymic progenitors that had survived conditioning. Apparently early alphabetaT-cell count recovery about two months after transplant reportedly relied on only several hundred rapidly expanded clones derived from non-depleted graft cells.

Library preparation used PCR. The run used an Illumina HiSeq 2500. TCR library preparation used molecular barcoding, with unique molecular identifiers applied to normalize quantification of the TCRbeta repertoire. The public reads were reprocessed in TCRdb via fastp at Q25 and MiXCR, keeping in-frame beta chains. CDR3 protein sequences are deduplicated, and each keeps its most common genes and DNA. Within this sample are 400,000 to 550,000 distinct CDR3 sequences, with about 10% of them counted one time only. In total, the top ten clones hold 2% to 2.5% of the sample. From V the trimming removes 3 bases and from J it removes 5 bases, while the gene matches leave 4 bases of the junction unaccounted for. Per the germline V gene, SGHDT is the CDR1 and YYEEEE is the CDR2. There are 14 amino acids in the CDR3, from cysteine to phenylalanine inclusive. Only CDR3 DNA remains: 42 bases, in frame from the first base.

This clonotype was recorded many times. This receptor's antigen is unknown. No much larger clone exists at a distance of one base, and base qualities are not known. The treatment or condition label, read with the paper, signifies: allogeneic hematopoietic cell transplantation with graft depleted of TCRalphabeta T cells and CD19 B cells. The transplant recipients were children given TCRalphabeta/CD19-depleted allogeneic hematopoietic cell grafts. The sequences come from PBMCs, collected before TCRalphabeta/CD19-depleted stem cell transplant. The chain links TRBV5-6 with TRBJ2-1, and 8 junctional nucleotides match TRBD2. The sequence was obtained from a child under 10 years old with inherited bone marrow failure, due to receive a stem cell transplant. The DNA sequence is given as TGTGCCAGCAGCTCGGGAGGGCCACACAATGAGCAGTTCTTC. Its translation reads: CASSSGGPHNEQFF.